Listed below are T cell receptor beta chains from one sample, sequenced in a study of human T cells and chemical hapten exposure. MiXCR was run by TCRdb on the RACE reads, yielding one entry per CDR3 protein. The table has approximately 100,000 distinct CDR3 sequences, around 9.6% seen once. Material: whole blood, obtained in connection with sensitization to the hapten diphenylcyclopropenone (DPC). The receptors originated from a woman aged 40 to 50 with alopecia areata. Some clones in this sample may be carry-over from other donors' samples. CDR3s include the opening cysteine and the closing phenylalanine or tryptophan. Fields, in order: J gene, clone size, D gene, V gene, CDR3 DNA, CDR3 protein. D genes are given only for firm matches. Only some rows state a clone size, as once, few, many or a class for expanded clones.

J gene: TRBJ2-7
clone size: many
D gene: .
V gene: TRBV7-2
CDR3 DNA: TGTGCCAGCAGCTGGGGGGCTGCGCCGAGCAGCTCCTACGAGCAGTACTTC
CDR3 protein: CASSWGAAPSSSYEQYF

J gene: TRBJ2-4
clone size: .
D gene: TRBD2
V gene: TRBV7-9
CDR3 DNA: TGTGCCAGCAGCCCCTTAGCGGGGGGGAGAAACATTCAGTACTTC
CDR3 protein: CASSPLAGGRNIQYF

J gene: TRBJ1-4
clone size: many
D gene: .
V gene: TRBV5-1
CDR3 DNA: TGCGCCAGCAGCTCCGAGCCAACTGGGAAAAAACTGTTTTTT
CDR3 protein: CASSSEPTGKKLFF

J gene: TRBJ1-5
clone size: many
D gene: .
V gene: TRBV5-5
CDR3 DNA: TGTGCCAGCAGCTTGGCGGACGTAGCCGGGCAGCCCCAGCATTTT
CDR3 protein: CASSLADVAGQPQHF

J gene: TRBJ1-4
clone size: many
D gene: TRBD1
V gene: TRBV5-1
CDR3 DNA: TGCGCCAGCAGCCTTTCGACAGGGGCAAATGAAAAACTGTTTTTT
CDR3 protein: CASSLSTGANEKLFF

J gene: TRBJ1-5
clone size: many
D gene: .
V gene: TRBV7-6
CDR3 DNA: TGTGCCAGCAGCTTAGGCAGCTCCATAAGTCAGCCCCAGCATTTT
CDR3 protein: CASSLGSSISQPQHF

J gene: TRBJ2-7
clone size: few
D gene: .
V gene: TRBV15
CDR3 DNA: TGTGCCACCAGCAGAGATCGGGCCAGCCACTACGAGCAGTACTTC
CDR3 protein: CATSRDRASHYEQYF

J gene: TRBJ1-1
clone size: .
D gene: .
V gene: TRBV18
CDR3 DNA: TGTGCCAGCTCACCACCGTGGGGTGCGGTCACTGAAGCTTTCTTT
CDR3 protein: CASSPPWGAVTEAFF

J gene: TRBJ1-2
clone size: many
D gene: .
V gene: TRBV7-2
CDR3 DNA: TGTGCCAGCAGCTTAGAGACAGCCTCATATGGCTACACCTTC
CDR3 protein: CASSLETASYGYTF

J gene: TRBJ1-2
clone size: few
D gene: .
V gene: TRBV20-1
CDR3 DNA: TGCAGTGCTACACACACTTCTAACTATGGCTACACCTTC
CDR3 protein: CSATHTSNYGYTF

J gene: TRBJ2-3
clone size: many
D gene: .
V gene: TRBV19
CDR3 DNA: TGTGCCAGTAGTGAAGGGACTGACAATACGCAGTATTTT
CDR3 protein: CASSEGTDNTQYF

J gene: TRBJ2-2
clone size: .
D gene: TRBD1
V gene: TRBV10-3
CDR3 DNA: TGTGCCATCACCCCGGACAGGGGCGCCGGGGAGCTGTTTTTT
CDR3 protein: CAITPDRGAGELFF

J gene: TRBJ2-1
clone size: many
D gene: TRBD1
V gene: TRBV19
CDR3 DNA: TGTGCCAGTAACCCCTTACCGGGACAGGGGGATGGTGAGCAGTTCTTC
CDR3 protein: CASNPLPGQGDGEQFF

J gene: TRBJ1-2
clone size: .
D gene: .
V gene: TRBV25-1
CDR3 DNA: TGTGCCAGCAGTGATTCCGGGCGACATTATGGCTACACCTTC
CDR3 protein: CASSDSGRHYGYTF

J gene: TRBJ2-1
clone size: many
D gene: .
V gene: TRBV12-3/TRBV12-4
CDR3 DNA: TGTGCCAGCAATGGGGCAGGGGTCGACAATGAGCAGTTCTTC
CDR3 protein: CASNGAGVDNEQFF

J gene: TRBJ2-1
clone size: many
D gene: TRBD2
V gene: TRBV12-3/TRBV12-4
CDR3 DNA: TGTGCCAGCAGCCCTCTAAGCGGGGGCCTATACAATGAGCAGTTCTTC
CDR3 protein: CASSPLSGGLYNEQFF

J gene: TRBJ2-7
clone size: .
D gene: .
V gene: TRBV6-5
CDR3 DNA: TGTGCCAGCAGTACCCGGGACGGAGGGCACTACGAGCAGTACTTC
CDR3 protein: CASSTRDGGHYEQYF

J gene: TRBJ1-5
clone size: few
D gene: .
V gene: TRBV7-9
CDR3 DNA: TGTGCCAGCAGCTTTAATCCCGGGGAGCCCCAGCATTTT
CDR3 protein: CASSFNPGEPQHF